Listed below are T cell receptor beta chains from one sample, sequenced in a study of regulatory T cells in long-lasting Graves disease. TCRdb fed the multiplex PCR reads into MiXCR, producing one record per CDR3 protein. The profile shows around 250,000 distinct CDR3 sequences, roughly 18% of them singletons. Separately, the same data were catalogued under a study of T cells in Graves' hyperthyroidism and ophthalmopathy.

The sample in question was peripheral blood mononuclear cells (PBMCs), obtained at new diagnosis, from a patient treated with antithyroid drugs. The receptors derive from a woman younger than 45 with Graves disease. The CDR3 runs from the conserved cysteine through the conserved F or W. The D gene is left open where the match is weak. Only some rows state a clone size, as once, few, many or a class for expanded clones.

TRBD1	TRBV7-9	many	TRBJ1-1	CASSLTGGYTEAFF	TGTGCCAGCAGCTTAACAGGGGGCTACACTGAAGCTTTCTTT
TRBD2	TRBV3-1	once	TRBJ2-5	CASSKRGGGTGETQYF	TGTGCCAGCAGCAAGCGGGGGGGCGGCACCGGGGAGACCCAGTACTTC
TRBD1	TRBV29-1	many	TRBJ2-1	CSHRQGAYNEQFF	TGCAGCCACCGACAGGGCGCCTACAATGAGCAGTTCTTC
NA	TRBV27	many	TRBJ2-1	CASSLYGHDEQFF	TGTGCCAGCAGTTTATACGGGCACGATGAGCAGTTCTTC
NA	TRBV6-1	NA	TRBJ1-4	CASSGWDTDGEKLFF	TGTGCCAGCAGTGGGTGGGACACGGACGGTGAAAAACTGTTTTTT
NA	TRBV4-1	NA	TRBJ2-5	CASSQGTEKAQYF	TGCGCCAGCAGCCAAGGGACAGAAAAGGCCCAGTACTTC
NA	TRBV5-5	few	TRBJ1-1	CASSNRTYTTGAFF	TGTGCCAGCAGCAACCGGACGTATACCACTGGAGCTTTCTTT
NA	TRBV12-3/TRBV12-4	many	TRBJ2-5	CASSLRGGETQYF	TGTGCCAGCAGTTTGAGGGGTGGGGAGACCCAGTACTTC
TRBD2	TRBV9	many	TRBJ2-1	CASSVTGGGKQNF	TGTGCCAGCAGCGTAACGGGGGGGGGCAAGCAAAACTTC
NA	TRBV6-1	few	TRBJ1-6	CASRLPPARGAAPLHF	TGTGCCAGCAGACTCCCCCCCGCGCGGGGGGCCGCACCCCTCCACTTT
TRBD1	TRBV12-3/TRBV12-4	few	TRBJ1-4	CASSLGPTGGGEKLFF	TGTGCCAGCAGTTTGGGACCCACAGGGGGCGGTGAAAAACTGTTTTTT
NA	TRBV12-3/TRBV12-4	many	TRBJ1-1	CASSWGRGNLNTEAFF	TGTGCCAGCAGTTGGGGGAGGGGGAACTTGAACACTGAAGCTTTCTTT
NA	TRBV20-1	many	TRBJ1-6	CSAVVLGLDSPLHF	TGCAGTGCGGTGGTGTTAGGGTTAGATTCACCCCTCCACTTT
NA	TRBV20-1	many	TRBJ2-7	CSATGGIRAGGQYEQYF	TGCAGTGCTACAGGGGGCATCCGGGCGGGGGGGCAGTACGAGCAGTACTTC
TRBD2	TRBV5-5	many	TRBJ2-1	CASSLLAAQGHNEQFF	TGTGCCAGCAGCTTGCTAGCGGCTCAGGGCCATAATGAGCAGTTCTTC
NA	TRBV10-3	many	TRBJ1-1	CAISDSPMNTEAFF	TGTGCCATCAGTGACTCCCCAATGAACACTGAAGCTTTCTTT
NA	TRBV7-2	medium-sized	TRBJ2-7	CASSPQFSDEQYF	TGTGCCAGCAGCCCCCAGTTCAGCGACGAGCAGTACTTC
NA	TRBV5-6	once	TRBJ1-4	CASSTGTLNEKLFF	TGTGCCAGCAGCACCGGGACCCTAAATGAAAAACTGTTTTTT
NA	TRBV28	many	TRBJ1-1	CASSITRYTEAFF	TGTGCCAGCAGCATCACCCGTTACACTGAAGCTTTCTTT
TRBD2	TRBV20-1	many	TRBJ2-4	CSARDWTSGGSKNIQYF	TGCAGTGCTAGAGATTGGACTAGCGGGGGGTCAAAAAACATTCAGTACTTC
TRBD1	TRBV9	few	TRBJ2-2	CASTRGQGEFGELFF	TGTGCCAGCACGCGGGGACAGGGAGAGTTTGGGGAGCTGTTTTTT
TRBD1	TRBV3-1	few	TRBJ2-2	CASSLRTGLTGELFF	TGTGCCAGCAGCCTTCGGACAGGGCTGACCGGGGAGCTGTTTTTT
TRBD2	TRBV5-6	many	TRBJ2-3	CASSWRSGGKIDTQYF	TGTGCCAGCAGCTGGAGAAGCGGGGGGAAAATCGATACGCAGTATTTT
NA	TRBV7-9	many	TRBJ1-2	CASSRRQGAPALNYGYTF	TGTGCCAGCAGCCGGCGTCAGGGAGCTCCTGCCCTAAACTATGGCTACACCTTC
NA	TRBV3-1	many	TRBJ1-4	CASSPADEKLFF	TGTGCCAGCAGCCCTGCCGATGAAAAACTGTTTTTT
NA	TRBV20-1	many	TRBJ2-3	CSARGRTYSTDTQYF	TGCAGTGCTAGAGGCCGGACCTACAGCACAGATACGCAGTATTTT
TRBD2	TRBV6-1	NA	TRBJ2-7	CASSESVGGTYEQYF	TGTGCCAGCAGTGAATCGGTGGGGGGGACCTACGAGCAGTACTTC
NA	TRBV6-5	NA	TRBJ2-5	CASSYVSRGGETQYF	TGTGCCAGCAGTTATGTTAGCAGGGGGGGAGAGACCCAGTACTTC
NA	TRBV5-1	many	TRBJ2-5	CASSAGNQETQYF	TGCGCCAGCAGCGCCGGGAACCAAGAGACCCAGTACTTC
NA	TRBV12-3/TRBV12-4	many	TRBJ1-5	CASSPGRAGQPQHF	TGTGCCAGCAGTCCCGGCAGGGCGGGTCAGCCCCAGCATTTT
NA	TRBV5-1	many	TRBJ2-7	CASRQQGHYEQYF	TGCGCCAGCAGACAGCAGGGCCACTACGAGCAGTACTTC
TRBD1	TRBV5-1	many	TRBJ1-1	CASSLTTQGRNTEAFF	TGCGCCAGCAGCTTAACCACACAGGGGAGGAACACTGAAGCTTTCTTT
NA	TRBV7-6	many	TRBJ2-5	CASSSGVEETQYF	TGTGCCAGCAGCTCGGGGGTGGAGGAGACCCAGTACTTC
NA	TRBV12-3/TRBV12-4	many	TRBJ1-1	CASRRLEYTEAFF	TGTGCCAGCAGAAGACTCGAGTACACTGAAGCTTTCTTT
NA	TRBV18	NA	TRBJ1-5	CASSPPSEGLSNQPQHF	TGTGCCAGCTCACCCCCTTCTGAGGGCCTTAGCAATCAGCCCCAGCATTTT
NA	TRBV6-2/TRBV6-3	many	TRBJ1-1	CASSFGASSTEAFF	TGTGCCAGCAGTTTCGGGGCGAGTAGCACTGAAGCTTTCTTT
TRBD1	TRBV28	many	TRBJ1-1	CASSLDRDRAFF	TGTGCCAGCAGCCTCGACAGGGACCGCGCTTTCTTT
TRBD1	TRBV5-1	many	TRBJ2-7	CASSLTGTGTWKQYF	TGCGCCAGCAGCTTAACCGGGACAGGCACTTGGAAGCAGTACTTC
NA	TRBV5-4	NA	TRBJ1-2	CASSLASAGVHYGYTF	TGTGCCAGCAGCTTGGCCTCGGCAGGGGTGCACTATGGCTACACCTTC
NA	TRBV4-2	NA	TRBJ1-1	CASSPHGSTKNTEAFF	TGTGCCAGCAGCCCCCACGGGAGCACTAAGAACACTGAAGCTTTCTTT
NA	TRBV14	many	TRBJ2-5	CASSQDRDLRTQYF	TGTGCCAGCAGCCAAGATCGTGACCTTAGGACCCAGTACTTC
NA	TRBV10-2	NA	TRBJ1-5	CASTRNSNQPQHF	TGCGCCAGCACCCGGAATAGCAATCAGCCCCAGCATTTT
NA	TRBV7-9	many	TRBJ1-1	CASSLMGSTEAFF	TGTGCCAGCAGCTTAATGGGGAGCACTGAAGCTTTCTTT
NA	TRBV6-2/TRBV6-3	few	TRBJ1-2	CASSGQNYGYTF	TGTGCCAGCAGTGGACAGAACTATGGCTACACCTTC
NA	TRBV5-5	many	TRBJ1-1	CASSLWKGEAFF	TGTGCCAGCAGCCTCTGGAAGGGTGAAGCTTTCTTT